This is a list of T cell receptor beta chains from one sample in a study of CD8+CD57+ T cells in acquired aplastic anemia. TCRdb re-derived calls from the reads in MiXCR, one entry per CDR3 protein. The profile shows about 190,000 distinct CDR3 sequences, less than 65% of them singletons. What was sequenced was sorted CD4+, CD8+, or CD8+CD57+ T cells (not recorded which) from PBMCs. Receptor source: a human donor with severe aplastic anemia or a healthy control (not recorded which). Both conserved end residues are part of each CDR3. D genes are given only for firm matches. Size is omitted from some rows. Given values are once, few, many or a class for expanded clones.

J gene	V gene	D gene	clone size	CDR3 protein	CDR3 DNA
TRBJ1-1	TRBV7-2	TRBD1	.	CASSVDRWNTEAFF	TGTGCCAGCAGCGTGGACAGGTGGAACACTGAAGCTTTCTTT
TRBJ2-2	TRBV29-1	.	few	CSVPLNTGELFF	TGCAGCGTACCCTTGAACACCGGGGAGCTGTTTTTT
TRBJ2-1	TRBV11-2	.	.	CASSTEPHGKYEQFF	TGTGCCAGCAGCACAGAACCACACGGGAAGTATGAGCAGTTCTTC
TRBJ2-7	TRBV7-2	.	.	CASSRDALREQYF	TGTGCCAGCAGTAGGGACGCCCTACGGGAGCAGTACTTC
TRBJ2-7	TRBV20-1	.	.	CSARDPATRPYEQYF	TGCAGTGCTAGAGATCCAGCAACCAGGCCCTACGAGCAGTACTTC
TRBJ2-6	TRBV15	.	few	CATSRDGSGANVLTF	TGTGCCACCAGCAGAGATGGGTCTGGGGCCAACGTCCTGACTTTC
TRBJ2-1	TRBV7-2	TRBD2	.	CASSPFSGGTEQFF	TGTGCCAGCAGCCCATTTAGCGGGGGTACTGAGCAGTTCTTC
TRBJ1-1	TRBV10-3	TRBD1	.	CAIRTGTGGFGTEAFF	TGTGCCATTCGGACCGGGACAGGGGGTTTTGGCACTGAAGCTTTCTTT
TRBJ1-1	TRBV6-5	.	.	CASSYSGYTEAFF	TGTGCCAGCAGTTACTCAGGGTACACTGAAGCTTTCTTT
TRBJ2-7	TRBV24-1	.	.	CATSDWGSDVQYF	TGTGCCACCAGTGATTGGGGGAGCGACGTCCAGTACTTC
TRBJ2-5	TRBV29-1	.	once	CSVDPRQGETQYF	TGCAGCGTTGACCCCCGTCAGGGGGAGACCCAGTACTTC
TRBJ2-5	TRBV7-7	.	.	CASSLGLREYQETQYF	TGTGCCAGCAGCTTAGGTCTCAGAGAGTACCAAGAGACCCAGTACTTC
TRBJ2-2	TRBV15	.	.	CATSGDHTGELFF	TGTGCCACCAGCGGGGACCACACCGGGGAGCTGTTTTTT
TRBJ2-3	TRBV10-3	.	.	CAIGEASSFSTDTQYF	TGTGCCATCGGGGAGGCTAGCAGTTTTAGCACAGATACGCAGTATTTT
TRBJ2-3	TRBV11-2	TRBD2	few	CASSPHLELAGGPGTDTQYF	TGTGCCAGCAGCCCTCATCTGGAACTAGCGGGGGGGCCAGGCACAGATACGCAGTATTTT
TRBJ2-7	TRBV29-1	.	.	CSATRAGGISYEQYF	TGCAGCGCTACCCGGGCTGGGGGGATCTCCTACGAGCAGTACTTC
TRBJ2-1	TRBV24-1	TRBD2	.	CATSDPSGGGSIYEQFF	TGTGCCACCAGTGATCCCTCGGGCGGGGGGTCGATCTATGAGCAGTTCTTC
TRBJ1-1	TRBV5-6	TRBD1	many	CASSPSTGTEAFF	TGTGCCAGCAGCCCTTCGACAGGGACTGAAGCTTTCTTT
TRBJ2-7	TRBV10-1	.	many	CASSVCGGDEQYF	TGCGCCAGCAGTGTGTGTGGGGGTGACGAGCAGTACTTC
TRBJ2-3	TRBV20-1	TRBD2	.	CSANSGGPADTQYF	TGCAGTGCAAATAGCGGGGGGCCGGCGGATACGCAGTATTTT
TRBJ2-2	TRBV15	TRBD1	.	CATSRVGQGLTGELFF	TGTGCCACCAGCAGGGTTGGACAGGGATTGACCGGGGAGCTGTTTTTT
TRBJ1-6	TRBV5-4	.	once	CASSWDGDSPLHF	TGTGCCAGCAGCTGGGACGGTGATTCACCCCTCCACTTT
TRBJ1-2	TRBV9	TRBD1	few	CASSVVGTGNYYTF	TGTGCCAGCAGCGTAGTAGGGACAGGCAACTACTACACCTTC
TRBJ2-3	TRBV6-4	TRBD1	many	CASSGDRDTDTQYF	TGTGCCAGCAGTGGAGACAGGGACACAGATACGCAGTATTTT
TRBJ1-2	TRBV7-8	.	.	CASSLGTSYGYTF	TGTGCCAGCAGCTTGGGGACCTCTTATGGCTACACCTTC
TRBJ1-3	TRBV6-1	TRBD1	.	CASSGGQAGNTIYF	TGTGCCAGCAGCGGGGGACAGGCCGGAAACACCATATATTTT
TRBJ1-2	TRBV7-2	.	.	CASRSGKRDGYTF	TGTGCCAGCAGATCCGGGAAGAGGGATGGCTACACCTTC
TRBJ2-7	TRBV12-3/TRBV12-4	.	.	CASSLERGYEQYF	TGTGCCAGCAGCCTAGAACGGGGCTACGAGCAGTACTTC
TRBJ2-7	TRBV15	TRBD1	few	CATSGRDRDYEQYF	TGTGCCACCAGCGGCCGGGACAGGGACTACGAGCAGTACTTC
TRBJ2-7	TRBV24-1	.	.	CATTDNGGRYEQYF	TGTGCCACCACTGATAACGGGGGACGCTACGAGCAGTACTTC
TRBJ2-7	TRBV2	TRBD2	.	CASSEATAGGPYEQYF	TGTGCCAGCAGTGAAGCGACAGCGGGGGGACCCTACGAGCAGTACTTC
TRBJ2-7	TRBV7-3	TRBD2	.	CASSLGSGRTYEQYF	TGTGCCAGCAGCTTAGGTAGCGGGAGGACCTACGAGCAGTACTTC
TRBJ2-7	TRBV2	.	.	CATRAVGEQYF	TGTGCCACCCGGGCGGTAGGCGAGCAGTACTTC
TRBJ1-1	TRBV13	.	many	CASSSSGINTEAFF	TGTGCCAGCAGCTCTTCAGGGATAAACACTGAAGCTTTCTTT
TRBJ2-1	TRBV29-1	.	.	CSVGHNEQFF	TGCAGCGTCGGACACAATGAGCAGTTCTTC
TRBJ1-2	TRBV7-9	TRBD1	.	CASSLGGRTRGYGYTF	TGTGCCAGCAGCTTAGGGGGACGTACCAGGGGGTATGGCTACACCTTC
TRBJ2-7	TRBV2	.	.	CASRGNSYEQYF	TGTGCCAGCAGAGGCAACTCCTACGAGCAGTACTTC
TRBJ2-5	TRBV15	.	.	CATSRDGGGKTQYF	TGTGCCACCAGCAGAGATGGTGGGGGGAAGACCCAGTACTTC
TRBJ2-2	TRBV7-3	.	many	CASSLGGTGELFF	TGTGCCAGCAGCTTAGGCGGCACCGGGGAGCTGTTTTTT
TRBJ2-1	TRBV7-3	TRBD2	.	CASSLAGGPANEQFF	TGTGCCAGTAGCTTAGCGGGAGGGCCGGCCAATGAGCAGTTCTTC
TRBJ2-3	TRBV12-3/TRBV12-4	.	.	CASAGERGTDTQYF	TGTGCCAGCGCAGGGGAGCGGGGCACAGATACGCAGTATTTT
TRBJ2-3	TRBV6-4	TRBD1	many	CASSTGTGGADTQYF	TGTGCCAGCAGTACCGGGACAGGGGGCGCAGATACGCAGTATTTT
TRBJ2-2	TRBV10-3	.	.	CAISTGTVNTGELFF	TGTGCCATCAGCACCGGGACCGTGAACACCGGGGAGCTGTTTTTT
TRBJ2-5	TRBV5-5	.	few	CASSLSDGNLETQYF	TGTGCCAGCAGCTTAAGCGACGGTAACCTAGAGACCCAGTACTTC
TRBJ2-3	TRBV5-1	TRBD1	once	CASSLGGQSTDTQYF	TGCGCCAGCAGCTTGGGGGGACAGAGCACAGATACGCAGTATTTT
TRBJ1-1	TRBV7-9	.	.	CASSQVSSAEDFF	TGTGCCAGCAGCCAAGTGTCGTCGGCTGAAGATTTCTTT
TRBJ1-6	TRBV5-6	TRBD1	.	CASSSIPGQGVGNSPLHF	TGTGCCAGCAGCTCAATACCGGGACAGGGGGTCGGTAATTCACCCCTCCACTTT